This entry lists 22 T cell receptor beta chains sequenced from one sample in a study of Ad26.COV2.S vaccination and SARS-CoV-2 variants. Clones were sequenced by immunoSEQ multiplex PCR, and TCRdb holds only the in-frame ones, with some missing. Of more than 120,000 clones listed, roughly 89% are singletons. The sequenced sample was peripheral blood, obtained after recovery from COVID-19. These receptors all come from a human donor who had recovered from COVID-19.

The gene calls are TRBV3-1 (or the pseudogene TRBV3-2) and TRBJ1-1; TRBD1 matches 8 bases. CDR3 length equals 15 residues. With 2 bases clipped from V and 7 bases from J, the junction kept 9 bases outside the gene matches. The germline gives CDR1 LGHDT, CDR2 YNNKEL (reference sequence). The CDR3: CASSQLWTGRNEAFF. The CDR3 region has the DNA TGTGCCAGCAGCCAACTTTGGACAGGGAGGAATGAAGCTTTCTTT.

The genes are TRBV21-1 and TRBJ1-2. TRBV21-1 is a documented pseudogene. CDR3 size: 9 residues. In nucleotides, the CDR3 is TGTGGTAGTTCCTATGGCTACACCTTC. Its protein is CGSSYGYTF.

J is TRBJ1-1 and V is TRBV19; D remains unclear. The CDR3 consists of 13 residues. The V gene's germline CDR1 is LNHDA and CDR2 SQIVND (reference sequence). V gave up 5 bases and J gave up 4 bases, with 11 bases separating them. The CDR3 protein is CASSPLLITEAFF. The CDR3 DNA reads TGTGCCAGTAGTCCCCTCTTAATCACTGAAGCTTTCTTT.

The genes are TRBV10-3 and TRBJ2-3, with unresolved D. This CDR3 comprises 15 residues. Germline CDR1 reads ENHRY; CDR2 reads SYGVKD. V dropped 5 bases and J dropped 0 bases, with 12 bases sitting between them. CDR3 in DNA: TGTGCCATCAGTCATGGCCGCGGTAGCACAGATACGCAGTATTTT. This sequence encodes CAISHGRGSTDTQYF.

The chain links TRBV19 to TRBJ2-1; no firm D call. The CDR3 length is 15 residues. The germline V gene has CDR1 LNHDA and CDR2 SQIVND (reference sequence). V was cut by 3 bases and J by 6 bases, with 15 bases left in between. The CDR3 DNA reads as TGTGCCAGTAGTATCAGGTGGGGTTGGTCCAATGAGCAGTTCTTC. This sequence encodes CASSIRWGWSNEQFF.

This clone was detected a few times. V usage is TRBV4-1 and J usage is TRBJ1-5; D is ambiguous. V lost 0 bases to trimming and J lost 7 bases, with 7 bases between them. The germline gives CDR1 MGHRA, CDR2 YSYEKL. The CDR3 is 13 amino acids. The CDR3: CASSQDIEQPQHF. The CDR3 region has the DNA TGCGCCAGCAGCCAAGATATAGAGCAGCCCCAGCATTTT.

This rearrangement joins TRBV3-1 (or the pseudogene TRBV3-2) to TRBJ2-1; D assignment may be TRBD1 or TRBD2 (7 bases each). Trimming left V 7 bases short and J 9 bases short, with 16 bases between. Germline values: CDR1 LGHDT, CDR2 YNNKEL (reference sequence). This CDR3 has 13 amino acids. The CDR3 coding sequence is TGTGCCAGCATAGCAGGGGGAGGGGGTGAGCAGTTCTTC. This codes for CASIAGGGGEQFF.

This rearrangement joins TRBV11-2 to TRBJ2-7; the D call may be TRBD1 or TRBD2 (7 bases each). The V and J ends lost 5 bases and 2 bases respectively, with 16 bases between them. Germline V gene lookup returns CDR1 SGHAT and CDR2 FQNNGV. The CDR3 contains 15 residues. CDR3 nucleotide sequence: TGTGCCAGCAGCGCAGTTTCAGGGGGGGCCTACGAGCAGTACTTC. Translation gives CASSAVSGGAYEQYF.

The chain employs TRBV7-9 and TRBJ2-7; D unclear. V shed 4 bases and J shed 0 bases, with 10 bases lying between them. Germline CDR1 is SEHNR and CDR2 is FQNEAQ (reference sequence). The CDR3 runs 14 residues. The CDR3, as DNA: TGTGCCAGCAGCTCGTACGACACCTCCTACGAGCAGTACTTC. It codes for CASSSYDTSYEQYF. The full variable domain, rest sourced from reference TRBV7-9 and TRBJ2-7, is DTGVSQNPRHKITKRGQNVTFRCDPISEHNRLYWYRQTLGQGPEFLTYFQNEAQLEKSRLLSDRFSAERPKGSFSTLEIQRTEQGDSAMYLCASSSYDTSYEQYFGPGTRLTVT.

As DNA, the CDR3 is TGTGCCAGCAGTTTGGAACCGAGAAATCGACGGCATTTT. It yields the protein CASSLEPRNRRHF. This rearrangement joins TRBV12-3 or TRBV12-4 to TRBJ1-5; D is unclear. This CDR3 spans 13 amino acids. The V gene lost 3 bases and the J gene lost 15 bases, with 18 bases spanning the gap.

This chain uses TRBV5-1 with TRBJ1-1; 10 nucleotides line up with TRBD1. The V segment lost 4 bases and the J segment 5 bases; nucleotides outside the gene matches: 5. Germline CDR1 and CDR2: SGHRS and YFSETQ. The CDR3 is made up of 14 amino acids. The CDR3 loop is CASSVGQGRTEAFF. The CDR3 DNA reads TGCGCCAGCAGCGTGGGACAGGGGAGGACTGAAGCTTTCTTT.

The gene calls are TRBV4-1 and TRBJ2-3; TRBD1 agrees at 7 bases. CDR1 is MGHRA and CDR2 is YSYEKL in the germline V gene. Germline trimming cut 1 base from V and 0 bases from J; bases unmatched to any gene: 7. The CDR3 covers 17 residues. The DNA of the CDR3 is TGCGCCAGCAGCCAAGTCTTTGCACAGGGGAGCACAGATACGCAGTATTTT. It codes for CASSQVFAQGSTDTQYF.

The chain carries TRBV7-2 and TRBJ2-5; D gene ambiguous. CDR1 is SGHTA and CDR2 is FQGNSA in the germline V gene. This CDR3 has 11 residues. Trimming pared 2 bases from V and 3 bases from J, leaving 1 base between. CDR3 bases: TGTGCCAGCAGCTTAAAAGAGACCCAGTACTTC. Protein: CASSLKETQYF.

The chain joins TRBV6-5 to TRBJ1-2; weak D call: TRBD1 (5 bases). Germline values: CDR1 MNHEY, CDR2 SVGAGI. V was trimmed by 7 bases and J by 3 bases, leaving 12 bases between them. The CDR3 covers 13 residues. CDR3 in amino acids: CASIPGPDYGYTF. Written as DNA, the CDR3 is TGTGCCAGCATCCCGGGACCGGACTATGGCTACACCTTC.

The chain couples TRBV6-6 to TRBJ2-3; TRBD1 matches 8 bases. The V gene end was trimmed by 6 bases and the J gene end by 2 bases; junction bases not matched to a gene: 4. The CDR3 length is 14 residues. CDR1 and CDR2 from the germline V gene are MNHNY and SVGAGI (reference sequence). The CDR3 DNA reads TGTGCCAGCAGCCTGGGACAGGCCACAGATACGCAGTATTTT. Encoded protein: CASSLGQATDTQYF.

This chain links TRBV19 with TRBJ1-1; D is uncertain. There are 11 residues in the CDR3. V lost 3 bases, J lost 7 bases, and 6 bases lay in between. The germline V gene has CDR1 LNHDA and CDR2 SQIVND (reference sequence). For the CDR3, the DNA is TGTGCCAGTAGTATCAGAGTTGAAGCTTTCTTT. It yields the protein CASSIRVEAFF.

The chain recombines TRBV12-3 or TRBV12-4 with TRBJ1-4, with D unclear. Trimming removed 6 bases at V and 8 bases at J, with 13 bases between. The CDR3 totals 13 residues. The CDR3 protein is CASSPPAGEKLFF. For the CDR3, the DNA is TGTGCCAGCAGCCCCCCAGCGGGGGAAAAACTGTTTTTT.

The CDR3 region is CASSEVDEQYF. In nucleotides, the CDR3 is TGTGCCAGCAGTGAAGTGGACGAGCAGTACTTC. The V call is TRBV6-1, the J call TRBJ2-7; no definite D call. The V end lost 1 base, the J end lost 5 bases, and 3 bases lay between the germline ends. Germline V gives CDR1 MNHNS, CDR2 SASEGT. The CDR3 has 11 amino acids.

This chain joins TRBV7-8 and TRBJ2-5; unclear D gene. This CDR3 region has 12 residues. Trimming pared 5 bases from V and 7 bases from J, leaving 11 bases between. CDR1 SGHVS and CDR2 FQNEAQ come from the germline V gene. The CDR3: CASSQEFSTQYF. The DNA for the CDR3 is TGTGCCAGCAGCCAAGAATTTTCGACCCAGTACTTC.

The CDR3 coding sequence is TGTGCCAGCAGCCCGGAACCAGGGGTACAAGATGAGCAGTTCTTC. Protein product: CASSPEPGVQDEQFF. This chain links TRBV7-9 with TRBJ2-1; D is possibly TRBD1 (6 bases). The CDR3 runs to 15 residues. Germline-derived CDR1 and CDR2 are SEHNR and FQNEAQ (reference sequence). Trimming cost V 5 bases and J 8 bases, with 19 bases left between them.

V gene TRBV28 combines with J gene TRBJ2-7; TRBD1 agrees at 7 bases. This CDR3 comprises 13 residues. V dropped 3 bases and J dropped 7; count of bases not matched to a gene: 6. CDR1 MDHEN and CDR2 SYDVKM come from the germline V gene. Here the CDR3 DNA reads TGTGCCAGCAGTTTGTCCGGGACAGAAGAGCAGTACTTC. Protein product: CASSLSGTEEQYF.

The V gene is TRBV27, the J gene TRBJ2-2; 7 nucleotides match TRBD2. The length of the CDR3 is 13 residues. V shed 3 bases and J 8 bases; nucleotides not matched to a gene: 3. Germline V gene lookup returns CDR1 MNHEY and CDR2 SMNVEV (reference sequence). This CDR3 reads CASSFGRKGELFF. The CDR3 nucleotides are TGTGCCAGCAGTTTCGGGAGGAAGGGGGAGCTGTTTTTT.